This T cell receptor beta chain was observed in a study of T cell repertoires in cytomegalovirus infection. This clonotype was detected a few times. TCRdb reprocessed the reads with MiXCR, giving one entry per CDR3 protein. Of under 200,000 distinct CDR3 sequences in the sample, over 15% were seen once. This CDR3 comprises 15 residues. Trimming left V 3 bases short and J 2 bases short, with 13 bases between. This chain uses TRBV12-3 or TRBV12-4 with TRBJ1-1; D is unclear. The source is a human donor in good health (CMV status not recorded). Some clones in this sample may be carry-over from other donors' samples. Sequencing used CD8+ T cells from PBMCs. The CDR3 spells CASSLVPGPNTEAFF. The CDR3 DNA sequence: TGTGCCAGCAGTTTGGTCCCGGGTCCCAACACTGAAGCTTTCTTT.